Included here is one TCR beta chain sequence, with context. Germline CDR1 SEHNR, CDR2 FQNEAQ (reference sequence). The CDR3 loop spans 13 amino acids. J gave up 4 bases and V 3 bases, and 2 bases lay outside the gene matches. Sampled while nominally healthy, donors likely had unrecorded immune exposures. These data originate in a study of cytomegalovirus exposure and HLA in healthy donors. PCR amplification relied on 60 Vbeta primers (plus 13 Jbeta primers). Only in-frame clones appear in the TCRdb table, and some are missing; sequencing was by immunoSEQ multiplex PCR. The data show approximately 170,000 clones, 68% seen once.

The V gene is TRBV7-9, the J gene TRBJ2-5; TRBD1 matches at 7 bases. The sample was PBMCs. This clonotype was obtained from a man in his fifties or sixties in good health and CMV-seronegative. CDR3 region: CASSFAGGETQYF. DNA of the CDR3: TGTGCCAGCAGCTTCGCAGGGGGAGAGACCCAGTACTTC.